The entry below describes one T cell receptor beta chain. Its antigen is unidentified. This sample was included in a study of T cells in narcolepsy. The study's findings and limits: Some memory CD4+ repertoires had no autoreactive clone sequences. Autoreactive clonotypes reportedly recurred in blood of same and different patients, not controls. Same-patient CSF and blood CD4+ T cell clonotypes included HCRT-specific and TRIB2-specific autoreactive ones.

Sequencing was performed with immunoSEQ multiplex PCR; in TCRdb, only in-frame clones are kept and a portion is missing. The table includes about 25,000 clones, approximately 83% detected once. Germline V gives CDR1 LNHDA, CDR2 SQIVND (reference sequence). Trimming cost V 5 bases and J 2 bases, with 12 bases left between them. The CDR3 consists of 15 residues. This clonotype was sampled from a human donor with narcolepsy. Input material: CD45RA- memory CD4+ T cells from PBMCs. V and J are TRBV19 and TRBJ2-2; D is uncertain. CDR3 in DNA: TGTGCCAGTAGTCCCCCGGGTTCCAACACCGGGGAGCTGTTTTTT. It is translated as CASSPPGSNTGELFF.